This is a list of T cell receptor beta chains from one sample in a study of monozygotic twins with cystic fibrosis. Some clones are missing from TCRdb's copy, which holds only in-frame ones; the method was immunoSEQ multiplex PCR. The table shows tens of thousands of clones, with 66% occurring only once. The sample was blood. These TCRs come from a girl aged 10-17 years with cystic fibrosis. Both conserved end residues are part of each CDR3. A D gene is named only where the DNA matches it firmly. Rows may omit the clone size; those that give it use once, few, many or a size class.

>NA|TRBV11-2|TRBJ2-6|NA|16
CASSYYGAVGANVLTF
TGTGCCAGCAGCTATTATGGGGCAGTTGGGGCCAACGTCCTGACTTTC
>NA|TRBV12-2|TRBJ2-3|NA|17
CASRRGELAGVSDTQYF
TGTGCAAGTCGCAGAGGCGAACTAGCGGGAGTTTCCGATACGCAGTATTTT
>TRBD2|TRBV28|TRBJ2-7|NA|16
CASSLGTSGIIYEQYF
TGTGCCAGCAGTTTAGGGACTAGCGGGATCATTTACGAGCAGTACTTC
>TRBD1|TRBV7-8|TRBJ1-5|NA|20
CASSLGGWGQGMSGNQPQHF
TGTGCCAGCAGCTTAGGGGGCTGGGGACAGGGGATGAGCGGCAATCAGCCCCAGCATTTT
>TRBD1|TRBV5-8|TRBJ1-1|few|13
CASSRTGGTEAFF
TGTGCCAGCAGCCGGACAGGCGGGACTGAAGCTTTCTTT
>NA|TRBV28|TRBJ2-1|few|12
CASSLWLTEQFF
TGTGCCAGCAGTTTATGGCTAACCGAGCAGTTCTTC
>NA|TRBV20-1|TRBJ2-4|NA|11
CSGEVRNIQYF
TGCAGTGGCGAGGTGAGAAACATTCAGTACTTC
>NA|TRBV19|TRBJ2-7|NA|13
CASSIGIDYEQYF
TGTGCCAGTAGTATAGGGATCGACTACGAGCAGTACTTC
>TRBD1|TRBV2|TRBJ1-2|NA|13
CASSAYRGHGYTF
TGTGCCAGCAGTGCTTACAGGGGTCATGGCTACACCTTC
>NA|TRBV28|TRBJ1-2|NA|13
CASSLGQNYGYTF
TGTGCCAGCAGTTTGGGCCAGAACTATGGCTACACCTTC
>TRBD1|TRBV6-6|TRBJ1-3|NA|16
CASSGTGKKNGNTIYF
TGTGCCAGCAGTGGGACAGGGAAGAAAAATGGAAACACCATATATTTT
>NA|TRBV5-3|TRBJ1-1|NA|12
CARSLQNTEAFF
TGTGCCAGAAGCTTACAGAACACTGAAGCTTTCTTT
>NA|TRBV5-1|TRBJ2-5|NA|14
CASSPQEGQETQYF
TGCGCCAGCAGCCCTCAGGAGGGGCAAGAGACCCAGTACTTC
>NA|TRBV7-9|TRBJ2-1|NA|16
CASTSAPLTQDNEQFF
TGTGCCAGCACCTCGGCACCACTCACCCAAGACAATGAGCAGTTCTTC
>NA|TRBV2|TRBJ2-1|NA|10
CASGPNEQFF
TGTGCCAGCGGGCCGAATGAGCAGTTCTTC
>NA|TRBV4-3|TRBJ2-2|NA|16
CASSQEMAGHTGELFF
TGCGCCAGCAGCCAAGAAATGGCAGGGCACACCGGGGAGCTGTTTTTT
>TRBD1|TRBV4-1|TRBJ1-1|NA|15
CASSNGQGSGTEAFF
TGCGCCAGCAGCAATGGACAGGGATCAGGCACTGAAGCTTTCTTT
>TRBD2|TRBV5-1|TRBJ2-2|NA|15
CASSLTAGGAGELFF
TGCGCCAGCAGCTTAACAGCGGGAGGAGCCGGGGAGCTGTTTTTT
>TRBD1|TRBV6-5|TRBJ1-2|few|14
CASSWGQVNYGYTF
TGTGCCAGCAGTTGGGGACAGGTTAACTATGGCTACACCTTC
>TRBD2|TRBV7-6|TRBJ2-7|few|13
CASSSGLAFEQYF
TGTGCCAGCAGCTCGGGACTAGCGTTCGAGCAGTACTTC
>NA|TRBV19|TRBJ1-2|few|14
CASSRAGVGYGYTF
TGTGCCAGTAGTCGGGCAGGGGTCGGCTATGGCTACACCTTC
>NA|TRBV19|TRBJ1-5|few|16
CASSDPSGNSNQPQHF
TGTGCCAGTAGTGACCCTTCAGGGAATAGCAATCAGCCCCAGCATTTT
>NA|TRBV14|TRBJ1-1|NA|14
CASSQLLGNTEAFF
TGTGCCAGCAGCCAATTACTGGGTAACACTGAAGCTTTCTTT
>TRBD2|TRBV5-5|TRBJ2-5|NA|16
CASSLPSGRAAETQYF
TGTGCCAGCAGCTTGCCTAGCGGGAGGGCGGCAGAGACCCAGTACTTC
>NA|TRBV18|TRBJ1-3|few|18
CASSPLYDFGRSGNTIYF
TGTGCCAGCTCACCCCTCTATGACTTCGGAAGGTCTGGAAACACCATATATTTT
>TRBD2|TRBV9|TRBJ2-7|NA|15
CASSVGGRANYEQYF
TGTGCCAGCAGCGTAGGAGGGAGGGCTAACTACGAGCAGTACTTC
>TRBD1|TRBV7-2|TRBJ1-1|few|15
CASSRQTGGNTEAFF
TGTGCCAGCAGCAGACAAACAGGGGGCAACACTGAAGCTTTCTTT
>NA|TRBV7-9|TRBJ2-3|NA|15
CASSHRDFYTDTQYF
TGTGCCAGCAGCCACCGGGACTTCTACACAGATACGCAGTATTTT
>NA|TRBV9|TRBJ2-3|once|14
CASSVAGFTDTQYF
TGTGCCAGCAGCGTAGCGGGGTTCACAGATACGCAGTATTTT
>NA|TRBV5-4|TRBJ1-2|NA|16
CASSRTATGPNYGYTF
TGTGCCAGCAGCCGGACGGCAACTGGCCCTAACTATGGCTACACCTTC
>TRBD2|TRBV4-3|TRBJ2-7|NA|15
CASSQDLAVSYEQYF
TGCGCCAGCAGCCAAGACCTAGCGGTGTCCTACGAGCAGTACTTC
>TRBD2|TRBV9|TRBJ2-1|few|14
CASSAGVTSDEQFF
TGTGCCAGCAGCGCGGGGGTGACTAGCGATGAGCAGTTCTTC
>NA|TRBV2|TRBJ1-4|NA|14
CASSERLGGEKLFF
TGTGCCAGCAGTGAGAGACTGGGTGGTGAAAAACTGTTTTTT
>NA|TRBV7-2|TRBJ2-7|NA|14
CASSPRTRSYEQYF
TGTGCCAGCAGCCCCCGAACGCGGTCCTACGAGCAGTACTTC
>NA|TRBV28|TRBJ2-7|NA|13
CASSLLLQGEQYF
TGTGCCAGCAGTTTACTTCTTCAAGGGGAGCAGTACTTC
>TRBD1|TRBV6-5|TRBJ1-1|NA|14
CASNYRGRGTEAFF
TGTGCCAGCAATTACAGGGGGCGTGGTACTGAAGCTTTCTTT
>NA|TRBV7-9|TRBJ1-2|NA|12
CASSLEGNGYTF
TGTGCCAGCAGCTTAGAAGGGAATGGCTACACCTTC
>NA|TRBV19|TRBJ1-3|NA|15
CASSIDVSSGNTIYF
TGTGCCAGTAGTATCGACGTGAGCTCTGGAAACACCATATATTTT
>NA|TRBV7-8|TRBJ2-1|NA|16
CASSPGANLPNNEQFF
TGTGCCAGCAGCCCAGGGGCGAATCTCCCCAACAATGAGCAGTTCTTC
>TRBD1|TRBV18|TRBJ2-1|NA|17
CASSDPPTGGPHNEQFF
TGTGCCAGCTCAGATCCCCCGACAGGGGGCCCCCACAATGAGCAGTTCTTC
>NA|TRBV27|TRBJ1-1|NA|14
CASRKDGGNTEAFF
TGTGCCAGCAGGAAAGACGGGGGGAACACTGAAGCTTTCTTT
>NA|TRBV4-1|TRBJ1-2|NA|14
CASSQEGANYGYTF
TGCGCCAGCAGCCAAGAGGGGGCTAACTATGGCTACACCTTC
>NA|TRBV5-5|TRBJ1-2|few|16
CASSLLPPFSGYGYTF
TGTGCCAGCAGCTTGTTGCCCCCGTTTTCAGGCTATGGCTACACCTTC
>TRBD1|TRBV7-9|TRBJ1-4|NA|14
CASSGPGQTGKLFF
TGTGCCAGCAGCGGGCCGGGACAGACTGGGAAACTGTTTTTT
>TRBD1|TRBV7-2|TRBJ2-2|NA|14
CASSLGDSTGELFF
TGTGCCAGCAGCCTGGGGGACAGCACCGGGGAGCTGTTTTTT
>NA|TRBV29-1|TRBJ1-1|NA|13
CSVAPRLAPEAFF
TGCAGCGTTGCCCCCCGACTTGCGCCTGAAGCTTTCTTT
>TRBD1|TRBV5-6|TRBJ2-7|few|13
CASSPDRAREQYF
TGTGCCAGCAGCCCCGACAGGGCTCGGGAGCAGTACTTC
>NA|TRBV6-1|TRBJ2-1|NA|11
CASSHRDEQFF
TGTGCCAGCAGTCATAGGGATGAGCAGTTCTTC
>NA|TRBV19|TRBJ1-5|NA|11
CASPANQPQHF
TGTGCCAGTCCCGCCAATCAGCCCCAGCATTTT
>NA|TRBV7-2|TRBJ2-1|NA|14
CASSSGGGDNEQFF
TGTGCCAGCAGCTCCGGGGGTGGAGACAATGAGCAGTTCTTC
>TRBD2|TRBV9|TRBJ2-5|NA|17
CASSGDPGLAGHETQYF
TGTGCCAGCAGCGGAGACCCAGGACTAGCGGGACACGAGACCCAGTACTTC
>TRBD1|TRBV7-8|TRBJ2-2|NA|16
CASSARQGAYAGELFF
TGTGCCAGCAGCGCCCGACAGGGGGCATACGCCGGGGAGCTGTTTTTT
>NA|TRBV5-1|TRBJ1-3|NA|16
CASSLDPFLSGNTIYF
TGCGCCAGCAGCTTGGATCCGTTTCTCTCTGGAAACACCATATATTTT
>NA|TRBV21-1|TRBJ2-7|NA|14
CASSQPDFPYEQYF
TGTGCCAGCAGCCAGCCGGACTTCCCCTACGAGCAGTACTTC